Listed below are T cell receptor beta chains from one sample, sequenced in a study of cytomegalovirus exposure and HLA in healthy donors. Sequencing used immunoSEQ multiplex PCR; TCRdb keeps in-frame clones, though not all of them. Here the sample spans about 190,000 clones, roughly four fifths being singletons. Source material: PBMCs. These receptors were taken from a woman in her twenties or thirties in good health and CMV-seropositive. Both conserved end residues are part of each CDR3. D genes are given only for firm matches. Some rows have no size entry. The others give once, few or many, or a class for an expanded clone.

abundance,j_gene,v_gene,d_gene,CDR3nt,CDR3aa
-,TRBJ1-1,TRBV29-1,-,TGCAGCGTTGAGGGGCAGATGAACACTGAAGCTTTCTTT,CSVEGQMNTEAFF
-,TRBJ1-2,TRBV5-1,TRBD1,TGCGCCAGCAGCTTGGGGCAGGGGGACGGCTACACCTTC,CASSLGQGDGYTF
-,TRBJ2-2,TRBV5-6,-,TGTGCCAGCAGCCCCGGAGGGGTCATAACCGGGGAGCTGTTTTTT,CASSPGGVITGELFF
few,TRBJ2-6,TRBV6-5,-,TGTGCCAGCAGGCCCGGGACTCCTGGGGCCAACGTCCTGACTTTC,CASRPGTPGANVLTF
-,TRBJ2-5,TRBV18,TRBD1,TGTGCCAGCTCACTGGACAGGCCCCAAGAGACCCAGTACTTC,CASSLDRPQETQYF
-,TRBJ1-2,TRBV5-4,-,TGTGCCAGCAGCCCGGGGATGAGACAGCGGGACTATGGCTACACCTTC,CASSPGMRQRDYGYTF
few,TRBJ1-3,TRBV11-1,-,TGTGCCAGCAGCCACCACAGGGTGTCCGGAAACACCATATATTTT,CASSHHRVSGNTIYF
-,TRBJ1-1,TRBV5-4,TRBD1,TGTGCCAGCAGCCGGGACAGGGTAACTGAAGCTTTCTTT,CASSRDRVTEAFF
few,TRBJ2-2,TRBV7-9,-,TGTGCCAGCAGCCTCAAGACAGACACCGGGGAGCTGTTTTTT,CASSLKTDTGELFF
-,TRBJ1-2,TRBV4-3,-,TGCGCCAGCAGCCAAGCTATTGTGGCTAACTATGGCTACACCTTC,CASSQAIVANYGYTF
-,TRBJ1-5,TRBV28,-,TGTGCCAGCAGTTTAGGAGGGAAATCGGGCAATCAGCCCCAGCATTTT,CASSLGGKSGNQPQHF
once,TRBJ1-1,TRBV18,TRBD1,TGTGCCAGCTCACTTTCAGGGGGGAACACTGAAGCTTTCTTT,CASSLSGGNTEAFF
-,TRBJ2-7,TRBV28,-,TGTGCCAGCAGTGCCTCTTCGAGCGGCTTACGCGAGCAGTACTTC,CASSASSSGLREQYF
-,TRBJ2-3,TRBV19,-,TGTGCCAGTAGTATTGTCGGGGGGCAGGTGAACACAGATACGCAGTATTTT,CASSIVGGQVNTDTQYF
-,TRBJ2-7,TRBV27,TRBD1,TGTGCCAGCAGGTTAAGGGACAGAACGGACGAGCAGTACTTC,CASRLRDRTDEQYF
-,TRBJ2-7,TRBV6-5,-,TGTGCCAGCAGTCTCGCCAGGGGGGCTTCCTACGAGCAGTACTTC,CASSLARGASYEQYF
few,TRBJ1-5,TRBV19,TRBD1,TGTGCCAGTACCCGACAGGGTTATGGCAATCAGCCCCAGCATTTT,CASTRQGYGNQPQHF
-,TRBJ1-1,TRBV19,-,TGTGCCAGTAGTATAGGTTTCGACACTTGGGCTTTCTTT,CASSIGFDTWAFF